This T cell receptor beta chain was profiled in a study of T cell responses to AZD1222 COVID-19 vaccine. Produced via immunoSEQ multiplex PCR; TCRdb's table is partial and in-frame only. This sample has around 70,000 clones, with 85% to 90% found just once. This CDR3 contains 10 residues. The V and J ends lost 5 bases and 11 bases respectively, with 10 bases between them. CDR1 is SGHTS and CDR2 is YDEGEE in the germline V gene. The chain combines TRBV5-8 with TRBJ1-1; D is uncertain. The source was peripheral blood, collected 28 days after the second dose of the MenACWY control vaccine. The receptor comes from an adult who received the MenACWY meningococcal vaccine as a control. CDR3 DNA: TGTGCCAGCAGGGTTGGAAGGGCTTTCTTT. This encodes CASRVGRAFF.